These T cell receptor beta chains were read from a single sample in a study of blood T cell repertoires in COVID-19. Repertoires were generated with immunoSEQ multiplex PCR, while TCRdb's copy carries only in-frame clones and drops some. The sample includes 200,000 to 300,000 clones, approximately 86% seen only once; the top ten take around 5%. The specimen sequenced was peripheral blood. These receptors were taken from a woman in her sixties or seventies with COVID-19, enrolled during active disease. Each CDR3 is given with its conserved first and last residue. A D gene is named only where the DNA matches it firmly. Size is stated for part of the rows, as once, few or many counts, or as a class when the clone is expanded.

>TRBV4-1|16|once|NA|TRBJ2-7
CASSQRASLESYEQYF
TGCGCCAGCAGCCAGCGGGCGAGCCTTGAGTCCTACGAGCAGTACTTC
>TRBV6-5|13|NA|NA|TRBJ2-7
CASLEGRTYEQYF
TGTGCCAGCCTCGAGGGGAGGACCTACGAGCAGTACTTC
>TRBV10-3|14|NA|TRBD1|TRBJ1-1
CAISEYPGGTEAFF
TGTGCCATCAGTGAGTACCCAGGGGGCACTGAAGCTTTCTTT
>TRBV27|21|NA|TRBD2|TRBJ2-1
CASEPYSGSSKTKSPYNEQFF
TGTGCCAGCGAACCTTATAGCGGGAGCTCAAAGACCAAGAGTCCCTACAATGAGCAGTTCTTC
>TRBV7-9|13|NA|NA|TRBJ1-1
CASSSLSAGRAFF
TGTGCCAGCAGCTCTCTTTCCGCAGGGCGGGCTTTCTTT
>TRBV5-4|14|NA|TRBD2|TRBJ2-1
CASSLPWGGNEQFF
TGTGCCAGCAGCTTGCCCTGGGGGGGCAATGAGCAGTTCTTC
>TRBV19|13|NA|NA|TRBJ1-1
CASSMPSGDEAFF
TGTGCCAGTAGTATGCCATCGGGGGACGAAGCTTTCTTT
>TRBV9|14|NA|NA|TRBJ2-2
CASSQTRNTGELFF
TGTGCCAGCAGTCAGACTAGGAACACCGGGGAGCTGTTTTTT
>TRBV19|13|NA|NA|TRBJ1-1
CASSRVLNTEAFF
TGTGCCAGTAGTCGGGTACTGAACACTGAAGCTTTCTTT
>TRBV6-1|20|NA|TRBD2|TRBJ2-1
CASSEILGVSGRIFYNEQFF
TGTGCCAGCAGTGAAATCCTCGGGGTTAGCGGGAGGATCTTCTACAATGAGCAGTTCTTC
>TRBV7-9|15|NA|NA|TRBJ1-3
CASSLKGEPGNTIYF
TGTGCCAGCAGCTTAAAGGGGGAACCTGGAAACACCATATATTTT
>TRBV20-1|14|few|TRBD1|TRBJ1-2
CSASEGTGGNGYTF
TGCAGTGCTAGTGAGGGGACAGGGGGAAATGGCTACACCTTC
>TRBV30|13|NA|NA|TRBJ1-1
CAWSVLGRGSAFF
TGTGCCTGGAGTGTACTTGGACGGGGTAGCGCTTTCTTT
>TRBV18|18|NA|NA|TRBJ1-1
CASSLLRDTQLLNTEAFF
TGTGCCAGCTCACTTCTACGGGACACCCAACTGCTGAACACTGAAGCTTTCTTT
>TRBV11-3|13|NA|NA|TRBJ1-3
CASSSLPGNTIYF
TGTGCCAGCAGCTCCCTCCCTGGAAACACCATATATTTT
>TRBV20-1|11|once|NA|TRBJ1-6
CSANTIGALHF
TGCAGTGCTAATACTATAGGAGCCCTCCACTTT
>TRBV6-6|15|NA|NA|TRBJ1-6
CASSSGLTYNSPLHF
TGTGCCAGCAGTTCGGGACTTACTTATAATTCACCCCTCCACTTT